The entry below gives a single T cell receptor beta chain sequence along with its context. This clonotype was found a few times. The antigen this receptor binds is unknown. Per-base quality was not reported, and no clone a single base away is much larger than it. The sequencing machine was an Illumina NovaSeq 6000. TCRalpha and TCRbeta cDNA libraries were built by 5'RACE with constant-segment primers, adding sample barcodes and unique molecular identifiers. RNA was extracted from every sample with Trizol reagent. Amplification of the libraries took two PCR steps, and the second step added a second sample barcode plus Illumina TruSeq adapters. Libraries were sequenced on an Illumina NovaSeq with 2 x 150 bp paired-end reads. The authors processed their data as follows. Demultiplexing of reads and collapsing into UMI-guided consensus sequences were performed with migec v1.2.7. Using mixcr v2.1.11, the UMI consensuses were aligned to TRA and TRB V and J templates and assembled into clonotypes. Clonotypes were classified as expanded or contracted when called significant by both edgeR and NoisET, with noise models trained on biological replicates. edgeR calls used a false discovery rate-adjusted p below 0.01 and a log2 fold-change threshold of 1. PCA with hierarchical clustering of max-normalized trajectories of the 1000 most abundant clonotypes was used as exploratory dynamics analysis. Separately sequenced CD4+ and CD8+ repertoires were used to assign the CD4 or CD8 phenotype of responding clones. TCRdb ran its own pipeline on the public reads, namely fastp trimming at Q25 and MiXCR clone calling, and kept in-frame beta chains. CDR3 protein duplicates are merged, each entry listing the most common genes and DNA. TCRdb's processing, not the authors', yielded these V and J calls. The sample table contains nearly 250,000 distinct CDR3 sequences; only one count was recorded for 15% of them. The ten largest make up 2.1% of the sample.

The germline V gene encodes CDR1 SGDLS and CDR2 YYNGEE. V is pared back by 3 bases and J by 1 base, with 7 bases lying between the germline termini. Reading from cysteine to phenylalanine, the CDR3 counts 13 amino acids. The entry retains the CDR3 DNA only, 39 bases that are in frame from base 1. This specimen belongs to a study of T-cell memory formation after mild COVID-19 (dated by TCRdb to about 2021). Regarding the research as a whole: TCR sequence clusters from the two donors were largely donor specific. Longitudinal TCRalpha and TCRbeta repertoire sequencing tracked T-cell clones expanding and contracting after mild COVID-19 in two donors. Two young, previously healthy adult volunteers made up the cohort, one male and one female. The paper's findings and limits, for the study overall: SARS-CoV-2 specificity was not confirmed for the second-wave clones peaking on day 37. From day 15 to 85, contracting clones showed balanced CD4/CD8 phenotypes, whereas a second wave of clones that expanded from day 15 to 37 leaned towards CD4+. Only a couple of mild cases were covered in the study, and larger cohorts including severe cases with pre-infection samples were considered necessary. Some responding clones were detected in pre-infection memory, which suggested that pre-existing cross-reactive memory T cells had joined the SARS-CoV-2 response. Contracting CD4+ clones were located mainly in the CM and EM memory subsets, whereas CD8+ clones were found to be enriched in EMRA.

Ficoll-Paque density gradient centrifugation was used to isolate PBMCs. The chain is assembled from TRBV9 and TRBJ1-2, with TRBD1 tentatively as D gene (5 bases match). This receptor was taken from an adult woman who had mild COVID-19 (a few samples of this study predate the infection). The sample titles of this study are shuffled in the database, so cell type and time point are left out; the donor was told from shared clones. Sequenced material: PBMCs or a T cell subset sorted from them (not recorded which). The CDR3 has the sequence CASSETVNYGYTF. The DNA sequence is TGTGCCAGCAGCGAGACAGTTAACTATGGCTACACCTTC.